What follows is one TCR beta chain and its context. Its antigen remains unknown. This specimen comes from a study of T-cell memory formation after mild COVID-19. About the research overall: Clusters of TCRs were largely donor specific.

From germline, CDR1 is DFQATT and CDR2 SNEGSKA (reference sequence). The germline V and J ends were trimmed by 7 bases and 1 base, with 13 bases remaining between them. This CDR3 is built from 14 residues. MiXCR, applied by TCRdb to the 5' RACE reads, yields one record per CDR3 protein. Among more than 350,000 distinct CDR3 sequences, 20% to 25% were seen once, and the ten largest hold about 12%. Study findings and constraints: CD4/CD8 balance characterized clones contracting day 15 to 85, and CD4+ skew characterized later expanders. Cross-reactive memory apparently joined, as some responding clones appeared in pre-infection memory.

J is TRBJ2-2 and V is TRBV20-1; tentative D call: TRBD2 (5 bases). The sequence came from an adult woman who had mild COVID-19 (a few samples of this study predate the infection). Cell type and time point are not known. The sample was PBMCs or a T cell subset sorted from them (not recorded which). CDR3 nucleotides: TGCAGTGTCAAAGGAGGAGGGAACACCGGGGAGCTGTTTTTT. Its protein product is CSVKGGGNTGELFF.